This TCR beta chain originates from a study of shared clonotypes between healthy human individuals. To note about this clone: What it binds is unknown.

Study outcomes and limitations: Non-shared clonotypes were found to have lower generation probabilities than the clonotypes that were shared by all four of the sorted-subset donors. Rarefaction revealed incomplete sorted-subset sequencing despite large depth. Naive subsets, compared against memory subsets, generally had larger estimated richness values.

Study processing details: Filtering was not the same, since immunoSEQ gave junction-only sequences without quality scores. Here immunoSEQ multiplex PCR was the method, and the copy in TCRdb shows in-frame clones only, minus some. That table is the source of V, J and clone size, and D and trimming were worked out from the DNA. The sample records about 690,000 clones, 90% being singletons. Input material: memory CD8+ T cells from PBMCs. The subset denotes: CD45RO+ cells pooled with CCR7-negative TemRA cells. The clonotype comes from a young man in good health. Some clones in this sample may be carry-over from other donors' samples.

CDR3 coding DNA: TGTGCCAGTTGTGGGACAGGGGACGAGTCTGGGGCCAACGTCCTGACTTTC. This gives the protein CASCGTGDESGANVLTF. The chain recombines TRBV19 with TRBJ2-6; TRBD1 matches 10 bases. CDR1 LNHDA and CDR2 SQIVND come from the germline V gene (reference sequence). CDR3 length equals 17 residues. V was pared by 8 bases and J by 1 base, with 8 bases of the junction left unmatched.